A selection of T cell receptor beta chains follows, all from one sample in a study of T cell responses to AZD1222 COVID-19 vaccine. Produced via immunoSEQ multiplex PCR; TCRdb's table is partial and in-frame only. The repertoire has tens of thousands of clones, 70% to 90% of them found once; the top ten carry 8.5% to 12%. This sample comprised peripheral blood, obtained 28 days after the second AZD1222 dose. These receptors originate from an adult who received the AZD1222 COVID-19 vaccine. Each CDR3 is given with its conserved first and last residue. The D gene is left open where the match is weak. Clone size is shown for a subset of rows, as once, few, many or a class of expanded clone.

len	d_gene	v_gene	j_gene	abundance	CDR3nt	CDR3aa
14	.	TRBV16	TRBJ1-4	once	TGTGCCAGCAGTACAGGGTGGAACGGTGAAAAACTGTTTTTT	CASSTGWNGEKLFF
18	.	TRBV2	TRBJ1-5	.	TGTGCCAGCAGTGAATTCTGGGCAGTCGTCGGGAGCAATCAGCCCCAGCATTTT	CASSEFWAVVGSNQPQHF
12	.	TRBV19	TRBJ1-1	.	TGTGCCAGTAGTTTTGCGAGAACTGAAGCTTTCTTT	CASSFARTEAFF
14	.	TRBV5-1	TRBJ2-7	.	TGCGCCAGCAGCTTGGCACAGGGCTCCTACGAGCAGTACTTC	CASSLAQGSYEQYF
16	TRBD2	TRBV4-2	TRBJ2-1	.	TGTGCCAGCAGCGGGGGGACTAGCGGGGTCTACAATGAGCAGTTCTTC	CASSGGTSGVYNEQFF
13	.	TRBV27	TRBJ2-3	.	TGTGCCAGCAGTGCCCAGGGACTTGTTACGCAGTATTTT	CASSAQGLVTQYF
15	.	TRBV5-1	TRBJ1-6	.	TGCGCCAGCAGCTTGGGGGGGGCCTATAATTCACCCCTCCACTTT	CASSLGGAYNSPLHF
13	.	TRBV6-4	TRBJ1-2	few	TGTGCCAGCACCAGGGGCATTGGCTATGGCTACACCTTC	CASTRGIGYGYTF
14	.	TRBV4-1	TRBJ2-5	once	TGCGCCAGCAGCCAAGATCCAGCTCGGGAGACCCAGTACTTC	CASSQDPARETQYF
12	.	TRBV10-3	TRBJ1-2	.	TGTGCCATCAGTGAGGGAGAACCTGGCTACACCTTC	CAISEGEPGYTF
13	TRBD1	TRBV5-5	TRBJ1-2	.	TGTGCCAGCAGCCAATACAGGGGAAGAGGCTACACCTTC	CASSQYRGRGYTF
13	.	TRBV10-2	TRBJ1-2	once	TGCGCCAGCAGATCACAGGAAATCTATGGCTACACCTTC	CASRSQEIYGYTF
14	.	TRBV7-9	TRBJ1-2	.	TGTGCCAGCAGCTTAGGAGGGGCCAGCTATGGCTACACCTTC	CASSLGGASYGYTF
15	.	TRBV6-5	TRBJ1-1	.	TGTGCCAGCAGACCCGGACACGCTTTAGGGACTGAAGCTTTCTTT	CASRPGHALGTEAFF
17	TRBD1	TRBV4-1	TRBJ2-7	.	TGCGCCAGCAGCCAAGAGCGTGGGACAGCATTAACCTACGAGCAGTACTTC	CASSQERGTALTYEQYF
11	.	TRBV27	TRBJ2-7	.	TGTGCCAGCAGTTTCCATCACGAGCAGTACTTC	CASSFHHEQYF
13	.	TRBV30	TRBJ1-1	.	TGTGCCTGGAGTCGGGGGGGGAAGGGTGAAGCTTTCTTT	CAWSRGGKGEAFF
14	.	TRBV6-5	TRBJ1-2	.	TGTGCCAGCAGTCCCTCGAGGGAGACCTATGGCTACACCTTC	CASSPSRETYGYTF
16	TRBD2	TRBV11-3	TRBJ2-3	.	TGTGCCAGCAGCCGGGGACTAGCGGCGAGCACAGATACGCAGTATTTT	CASSRGLAASTDTQYF
16	.	TRBV27	TRBJ1-4	.	TGTGCCAGCAGTTTGAACAGCCCCGCAACTAATGAAAAACTGTTTTTT	CASSLNSPATNEKLFF
15	.	TRBV5-4	TRBJ1-2	few	TGTGCCAGCAGCTCCGGGTCCTTAGAACTAGGGGGCTACACCTTC	CASSSGSLELGGYTF
13	.	TRBV28	TRBJ2-3	.	TGTGCCAGCAGTCCACTCCAGACAGATACGCAGTATTTT	CASSPLQTDTQYF
15	TRBD2	TRBV27	TRBJ2-5	.	TGTGCCAGCTCCAATCGGGGGGGGATACAAGAGACCCAGTACTTC	CASSNRGGIQETQYF
16	.	TRBV7-2	TRBJ2-1	.	TGTGCCAGCAGCCCCCTAGGGGGAGCATCCTACAATGAGCAGTTCTTC	CASSPLGGASYNEQFF
13	.	TRBV19	TRBJ1-1	.	TGTGCCAGTAGTACTTTTTCTTCCACTGAAGCTTTCTTT	CASSTFSSTEAFF
14	.	TRBV5-1	TRBJ1-4	.	TGCGCCAGCAGCTTTACAGGGAGGGATGAAAAACTGTTTTTT	CASSFTGRDEKLFF
15	TRBD1	TRBV2	TRBJ1-1	.	TGTGCCAGCACCCACCGGACAGGGGAGAACACTGAAGCTTTCTTT	CASTHRTGENTEAFF